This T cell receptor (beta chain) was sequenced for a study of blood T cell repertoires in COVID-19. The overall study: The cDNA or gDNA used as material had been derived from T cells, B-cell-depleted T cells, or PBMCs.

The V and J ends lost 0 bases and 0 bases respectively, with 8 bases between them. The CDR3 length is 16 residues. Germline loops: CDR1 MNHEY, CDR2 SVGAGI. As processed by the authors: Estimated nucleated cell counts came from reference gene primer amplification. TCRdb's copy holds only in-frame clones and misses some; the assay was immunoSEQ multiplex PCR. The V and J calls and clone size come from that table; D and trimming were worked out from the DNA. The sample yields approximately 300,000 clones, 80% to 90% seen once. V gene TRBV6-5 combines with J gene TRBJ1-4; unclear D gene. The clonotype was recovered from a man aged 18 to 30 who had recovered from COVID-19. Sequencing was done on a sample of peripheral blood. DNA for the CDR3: TGTGCCAGCAGTTACTCGCCAGTCCCAACTAATGAAAAACTGTTTTTT. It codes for CASSYSPVPTNEKLFF.